The clone carrying this T cell receptor beta chain was seen a handful of times. In germline, CDR1 is MDHEN, CDR2 SYDVKM. V lost 2 bases and J lost 1, with 12 bases in between. CDR3 length: 15 amino acids. The data were taken from a study of circulating CD8 cells and anti-PD-1 response in melanoma. The QIAseq Immune Repertoire TCR panel built the libraries from approximately 15 ng of total RNA. Each CDR3 protein gets one entry after TCRdb re-called the reads with MiXCR. The table shows 2,300 or so distinct CDR3 sequences, with around 6.3% occurring only once. Four subsets defined by PD-1 and/or TIGIT were sorted from live CD3+CD8+TCRalphabeta+ cells.

This TCR was recovered from a human donor with melanoma. V is TRBV28 and J is TRBJ2-7; weak D call: TRBD1 (5 bases). The sample was CD8+ T cells from PBMCs, taken at baseline or after one month of anti-PD-1 therapy (not recorded which). CDR3 protein: CASSLNIDSSYEQYF. Written as DNA, the CDR3 is TGTGCCAGCAGTTTAAACATCGACAGTTCCTACGAGCAGTACTTC.